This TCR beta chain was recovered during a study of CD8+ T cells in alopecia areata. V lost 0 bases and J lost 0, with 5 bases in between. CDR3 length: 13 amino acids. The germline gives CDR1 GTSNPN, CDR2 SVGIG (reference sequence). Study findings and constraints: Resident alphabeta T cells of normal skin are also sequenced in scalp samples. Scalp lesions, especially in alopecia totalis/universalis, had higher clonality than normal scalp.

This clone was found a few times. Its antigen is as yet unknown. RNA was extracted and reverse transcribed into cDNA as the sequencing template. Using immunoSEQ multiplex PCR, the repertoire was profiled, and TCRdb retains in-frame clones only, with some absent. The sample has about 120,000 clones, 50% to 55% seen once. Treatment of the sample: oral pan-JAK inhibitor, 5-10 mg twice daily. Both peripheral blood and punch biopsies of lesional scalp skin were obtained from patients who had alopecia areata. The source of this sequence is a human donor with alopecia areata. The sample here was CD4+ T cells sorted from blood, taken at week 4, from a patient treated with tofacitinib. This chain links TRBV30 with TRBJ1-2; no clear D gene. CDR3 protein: CAWSVPANYGYTF. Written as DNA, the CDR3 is TGTGCCTGGAGTGTACCCGCTAACTATGGCTACACCTTC.